This entry lists 23 T cell receptor beta chains sequenced from one sample in a study of EBV T-cell therapy then PD-1 blockade in nasopharyngeal carcinoma. Antigens of these TCRs are unknown. Stated time point: 266 days after commencement of treatment, after nivolumab therapy. Treatment in this sample: AdE1-LMPpoly-expanded autologous EBV-specific T-cell therapy followed by anti-PD-1 nivolumab. Generated by immunoSEQ multiplex PCR, the TCRdb table keeps only in-frame clones and is missing some. The table includes fewer than 25,000 clones, roughly 80% detected once. The sample consisted of CD8+ T cells from blood, taken at roughly day 250 from a patient whose treatment included autologous EBV-specific T cells and nivolumab. The receptor set was obtained from a man in his forties or fifties with nasopharyngeal carcinoma.

The rearrangement uses TRBV27 and TRBJ1-2; perhaps TRBD1 as D (6 bases). V lost 3 bases and J lost 2, with 13 bases in between. The CDR3 covers 15 residues. The germline gives CDR1 MNHEY, CDR2 SMNVEV (reference sequence). Here the CDR3 DNA reads TGTGCCAGCAGTTTGCGGGGGGCGGGAAACTATGGCTACACCTTC. Protein sequence: CASSLRGAGNYGYTF.

The chain combines TRBV13 with TRBJ2-6; possibly TRBD1 for D (7 bases). The CDR3 contains 16 residues. The germline CDR1 and CDR2 sequences are PRHDT and FYEKMQ (reference sequence). V dropped 3 bases and J dropped 4 bases, with 13 bases sitting between them. CDR3 bases: TGTGCCAGCAGCTTGACAGGGACTGCGGGGGCCAACGTCCTGACTTTC. It codes for CASSLTGTAGANVLTF.

This chain joins TRBV10-3 and TRBJ1-3; 7 positions agree with TRBD1. Germline CDR1 reads ENHRY; CDR2 reads SYGVKD. The CDR3 spans 12 residues. Written as DNA, the CDR3 is TGTGCGTGGAGGGGGCCTGGAAACACCATATATTTT. It translates to CAWRGPGNTIYF.

The chain is built from TRBV9 and TRBJ1-4, with a tentative D call TRBD1 (5 bases). The CDR3 spans 17 residues. The germline gives CDR1 SGDLS, CDR2 YYNGEE. V was shortened by 4 bases and J by 5 bases, with 21 bases between the two germline ends. The CDR3 bases are TGTGCCAGCAGCTTATCCGGGAGACCGGGGCGAAATGAAAAACTGTTTTTT. This sequence encodes CASSLSGRPGRNEKLFF. The variable domain in full, completed from reference TRBV9 and TRBJ1-4, reads DSGVTQTPKHLITATGQRVTLRCSPRSGDLSVYWYQQSLDQGLQFLIQYYNGEERAKGNILERFSAQQFPDLHSELNLSSLELGDSALYFCASSLSGRPGRNEKLFFGSGTQLSVL.

This clone is judged medium-sized. The V gene is TRBV4-1, the J gene TRBJ2-7, with D uncertain. In germline, CDR1 is MGHRA, CDR2 YSYEKL. This CDR3 is built from 14 residues. V was clipped by 1 base and J by 4 bases, with 11 bases between them. The CDR3 DNA sequence: TGCGCCAGCAGCCAAGGAGGCGGCATGTACGAGCAGTACTTC. Translated, it gives CASSQGGGMYEQYF.

This rearrangement joins TRBV2 to TRBJ1-1; 8 bases line up with TRBD1. Unmatched junction bases numbered 2, after V lost 3 bases and J lost 2 bases. The CDR3 has 14 residues. Germline V CDR1 and CDR2: SNHLY, FYNNEI. CDR3 region: CASSETGANTEAFF. In DNA form, the CDR3 reads TGTGCCAGCAGTGAGACAGGGGCTAACACTGAAGCTTTCTTT.

In its sample, this clone was seen once. The genes are TRBV7-9 and TRBJ2-5; 8 nucleotides agree with TRBD2. The germline gives CDR1 SEHNR, CDR2 FQNEAQ (reference sequence). This CDR3 contains 14 residues. With 5 bases clipped from V and 2 bases from J, the junction kept 4 bases outside the gene matches. The CDR3 coding sequence is TGTGCCAGCAGCCGACTAGCGTGGCAAGAGACCCAGTACTTC. Its protein product is CASSRLAWQETQYF. The entire variable domain, with the rest obtained from reference TRBV7-9 and TRBJ2-5, is as follows: DTGVSQNPRHKITKRGQNVTFRCDPISEHNRLYWYRQTLGQGPEFLTYFQNEAQLEKSRLLSDRFSAERPKGSFSTLEIQRTEQGDSAMYLCASSRLAWQETQYFGPGTRLLVL.

The V and J genes are TRBV6-2 or TRBV6-3 and TRBJ2-1; 12 bases are a match to TRBD2. The CDR3 has 17 residues. V lost 3 bases and J lost 2; bases outside the gene matches: 5. The germline gives CDR1 MNHEY, CDR2 SVGEGT. This chain's CDR3 is CASSYSTSGGTYNEQFF. CDR3 nucleotide sequence: TGTGCCAGCAGTTATTCCACTAGCGGGGGGACCTACAATGAGCAGTTCTTC.

V and J are TRBV4-3 and TRBJ1-4, with D unclear. Trimming cost V 1 base and J 8 bases, with 11 bases left between them. CDR3 length equals 14 residues. Germline-derived CDR1 and CDR2 are LGHNA and YSLEER. The CDR3 DNA reads TGCGCCAGCAGCCAAGGGGTTCGGTTGGAAAAACTGTTTTTT. Residues: CASSQGVRLEKLFF.

This clone appeared a few times. V is TRBV7-9 and J is TRBJ1-3, with TRBD1 as a possible D gene (5 bases). The V gene lost 3 bases and the J gene lost 7 bases, with 7 bases spanning the gap. Germline V gives CDR1 SEHNR, CDR2 FQNEAQ (reference sequence). CDR3 length: 12 amino acids. CDR3 residues: CASSFGGNTIYF. The CDR3 region has the DNA TGTGCCAGCAGCTTTGGGGGGAACACCATATATTTT.

The rearrangement links TRBV7-6 to TRBJ1-3; no clear D gene. This CDR3 comprises 15 residues. Between the trimmed V and J ends, which lost 1 base and 4 bases, there was a span of 11 bases. Per the germline V gene, CDR1 is SGHVS and CDR2 is FNYEAQ. The CDR3 bases are TGTGCCAGCAGCTTAGGGCCAGCGGACGGAAACACCATATATTTT. Amino acids: CASSLGPADGNTIYF.

The J gene is TRBJ1-2, the V gene TRBV29-1, with unresolved D. This CDR3 spans 14 amino acids. CDR1 is SQVTM, CDR2 ANQGSEA, per germline. Trimming pared 1 base from V and 0 bases from J, leaving 9 bases between. CDR3 sequence reads: CSVEGLSANYGYTF. CDR3 coding DNA: TGCAGCGTTGAAGGTCTTTCAGCTAACTATGGCTACACCTTC.

The chain combines TRBV5-6 with TRBJ2-1; D call uncertain. This CDR3 region has 12 residues. V was clipped by 2 bases and J by 9 bases, with 9 bases between them. Per the germline V gene, CDR1 is SGHDT and CDR2 is YYEEEE. The CDR3 here is CASSFGTREQFF. The CDR3 bases are TGTGCCAGCAGCTTCGGCACACGTGAGCAGTTCTTC.

As concerns this clone: The sample has other DNA sequences that encode this CDR3 too. This chain joins TRBV19 and TRBJ1-1; D is unresolved. CDR1 is LNHDA, CDR2 SQIVND, per germline (reference sequence). V was shortened by 3 bases and J by 0 bases, with 5 bases between the two germline ends. CDR3 length equals 13 residues. The CDR3, as DNA: TGTGCCAGTAGTATTGGGGTGAACACTGAAGCTTTCTTT. This encodes CASSIGVNTEAFF.

This chain uses TRBV28 with TRBJ2-3; D remains ambiguous. Trimming removed 5 bases from V and 8 bases from J, with 14 bases in between. The CDR3 consists of 13 residues. Germline loops: CDR1 MDHEN, CDR2 SYDVKM. CDR3: CASSPREYVTQYF. The CDR3 DNA is TGTGCCAGCAGTCCCCGTGAATATGTTACGCAGTATTTT.

CDR3 in amino acids: CASRRGYEQYF. The CDR3 region has the DNA TGTGCCAGCAGACGGGGGTACGAGCAGTACTTC. The J gene is TRBJ2-7, the V gene TRBV27, with TRBD2 as a possible D gene (6 bases). V dropped 6 bases and J dropped 4 bases, with 7 bases sitting between them. This CDR3 contains 11 residues. Germline V gene sequence: CDR1 MNHEY, CDR2 SMNVEV (reference sequence).

The rearrangement links TRBV21-1 to TRBJ1-3. TRBV21-1 is flagged as a pseudogene. The CDR3 consists of 16 residues. The CDR3 sequence: CASSKVHLSSGNTIYF. As DNA, the CDR3 is TGTGCCAGCAGCAAAGTGCACCTTAGCTCTGGAAACACCATATATTTT.

The chain employs TRBV29-1 and TRBJ1-2; tentative D call: TRBD1 (6 bases). Trimming stripped 4 bases from V and 3 bases from J, with 12 bases between. This CDR3 is 13 amino acids long. The germline gives CDR1 SQVTM, CDR2 ANQGSEA. The CDR3 reads CSVVVEGDYGYTF. The CDR3 DNA follows: TGCAGCGTTGTGGTAGAGGGGGACTATGGCTACACCTTC.

This CDR3 reads CASSQDWGRPYTDTQYF. The CDR3, as DNA: TGTGCCAGCAGCCAAGATTGGGGGAGACCTTACACAGATACGCAGTATTTT. This chain uses TRBV14 with TRBJ2-3, with D perhaps assigned TRBD1 or TRBD2 (5 bases each). The ends were cut back, 0 bases at V and 2 bases at J, with 15 bases in the middle. The CDR3 consists of 17 residues. In germline, CDR1 is SGHDN, CDR2 FVKESK.

V and J are TRBV4-3 and TRBJ2-3; 7 bases match TRBD2. CDR1 and CDR2 (germline): LGHNA, YSLEER. V was clipped by 9 bases and J by 3 bases; unmatched bases: 9. CDR3 size: 14 residues. The CDR3 DNA reads as TGCGCCAGTGGTGGTGGGCGGGGGACAGATACGCAGTATTTT. It encodes CASGGGRGTDTQYF.

This rearrangement joins TRBV7-9 to TRBJ2-2; possible D gene TRBD1, 5 bases. From germline, CDR1 is SEHNR and CDR2 FQNEAQ (reference sequence). The CDR3 is 14 residues long. Trimming cost V 6 bases and J 7 bases, with 15 bases left between them. In DNA, the CDR3 is TGTGCCAGCAGGCAGGACAAAGGGCACGGGGAGCTGTTTTTT. Translating it yields CASRQDKGHGELFF.

The chain joins TRBV6-2 or TRBV6-3 to TRBJ2-7; D is unresolved. Trimming removed 2 bases from V and 7 bases from J, with 24 bases in between. The CDR3 has 17 residues. Per the germline V gene, CDR1 is MNHEY and CDR2 is SVGEGT. The chain's CDR3 is CASSYGFSVPATGEQYF. Written as DNA, the CDR3 is TGTGCCAGCAGTTACGGTTTCTCGGTCCCCGCCACTGGGGAGCAGTACTTC.

V gene TRBV15 combines with J gene TRBJ1-5; D not resolved. The CDR3 loop spans 15 amino acids. From germline, CDR1 is LNHNV and CDR2 YYDKDF (reference sequence). Trimming left V 0 bases short and J 4 bases short, with 10 bases between. The CDR3 loop is CATSRDWGTNQPQHF. CDR3 bases: TGTGCCACCAGCAGAGATTGGGGTACTAATCAGCCCCAGCATTTT.